This TCR beta chain derives from a study of blood T cell repertoires in COVID-19. Concerning this clone: Other DNA sequences in this specimen translate into the identical CDR3.

Generated by immunoSEQ multiplex PCR, the TCRdb table keeps only in-frame clones and is missing some. Of 200,000 or so clones in the sample, roughly four fifths were seen once. This sequence was found in a woman aged 25 to 39 with acute or convalescent COVID-19. Sequenced sample: peripheral blood.

Written as DNA, the CDR3 is TGTGCCAGCAGCGTAGCTGTGGGCCGCACTGAAGCTTTCTTT. The encoded protein is CASSVAVGRTEAFF. The chain employs TRBV9 and TRBJ1-1; D ambiguous. Deletions cut 0 bases from V and 4 bases from J, with 10 bases between. Germline CDR1 is SGDLS and CDR2 is YYNGEE. The CDR3 runs 14 residues.